A single sample gave rise to the 11 T cell receptor beta chains below, sequenced in a study of blood T cell repertoires in COVID-19. Libraries were prepared by immunoSEQ multiplex PCR; TCRdb keeps only in-frame clonotypes and omits some of them. The sample has fewer than 200,000 clones; around nine tenths are singletons. Sequencing used peripheral blood. All receptors come from a woman aged 70 to 79 with COVID-19, enrolled during active disease.

The chain uses TRBV9 and TRBJ2-3; 9 nucleotides line up with TRBD2. CDR3 length equals 16 residues. CDR1 SGDLS and CDR2 YYNGEE come from the germline V gene. V gave up 4 bases and J gave up 1 base; unmatched junction bases: 7. CDR3 in amino acids: CASSPGLASRTDTQYF. CDR3 DNA sequence: TGTGCCAGCAGCCCCGGACTAGCGTCCCGCACAGATACGCAGTATTTT.

The chain recombines TRBV10-3 with TRBJ2-1, with 8 bases identical to TRBD2. CDR1 ENHRY and CDR2 SYGVKD come from the germline V gene. The CDR3 has 15 amino acids. The ends lost 5 bases at V and 8 bases at J; junction bases unmatched: 11. The CDR3 sequence: CAISLGLALNDEQFF. CDR3 in DNA: TGTGCCATCAGTCTTGGACTAGCATTGAACGATGAGCAGTTCTTC.

The chain employs TRBV7-2 and TRBJ2-3, with 8 bases matching TRBD2. Germline CDR1 and CDR2: SGHTA and FQGNSA. The CDR3 runs to 14 residues. Germline trimming cut 4 bases from V and 3 bases from J; bases unmatched to any gene: 3. The CDR3 bases are TGTGCCAGCAGCTCCGGGAGGGGAACAGATACGCAGTATTTT. Translation gives CASSSGRGTDTQYF.

The DNA for the CDR3 is TGTGCCAGCAGGACAGGGGACGGCTACACCTTC. This translates into CASRTGDGYTF. The rearrangement joins TRBV6-5 to TRBJ1-2, with 8 bases matching TRBD1. The length of the CDR3 is 11 residues. V shed 6 bases and J 8 bases; nucleotides not matched to a gene: 2. Germline V gene sequence: CDR1 MNHEY, CDR2 SVGAGI.

This clone was recorded a few times. The V and J genes are TRBV11-3 and TRBJ2-7; a weak D match, TRBD1 (5 bases). Per germline, CDR1 SGHNT and CDR2 YENEEA. V lost 2 bases to trimming and J lost 7 bases, with 21 bases between them. The CDR3 sequence is 16 residues long. CDR3: CASSLTPSGSKGEQYF. The CDR3 DNA is TGTGCCAGCAGCTTAACCCCCTCAGGGTCTAAGGGGGAGCAGTACTTC. The variable domain in full, completed from reference TRBV11-3 and TRBJ2-7, reads EAGVVQSPRYKIIEKKQPVAFWCNPISGHNTLYWYLQNLGQGPELLIRYENEEAVDDSQLPKDRFSAERLKGVDSTLKIQPAELGDSAVYLCASSLTPSGSKGEQYFGPGTRLTVT.

V usage is TRBV5-1 and J usage is TRBJ2-1; TRBD2 matches 7 bases. The V gene's germline CDR1 is SGHRS and CDR2 YFSETQ. V lost 6 bases, J lost 7 bases, and 13 bases stayed unmatched. The CDR3 totals 15 residues. The CDR3 nucleotides are TGCGCCAGCACCTTTTTAGCGGGTGACGGGAATGAGCAGTTCTTC. Translating it yields CASTFLAGDGNEQFF.

The V gene is TRBV7-3, the J gene TRBJ2-7; 8 bases line up with TRBD1. Germline lookup yields CDR1 SGHTA and CDR2 FQGTGA. This CDR3 is built from 14 residues. V lost 5 bases and J lost 6; bases outside the gene matches: 9. This CDR3 is CASSPFQGAPEQYF. DNA for the CDR3: TGTGCCAGCAGCCCTTTCCAGGGGGCGCCCGAGCAGTACTTC.

The chain combines TRBV27 with TRBJ2-7; D might be TRBD2 (7 bases). The V gene's germline CDR1 is MNHEY and CDR2 SMNVEV (reference sequence). Trimming cost V 8 bases and J 4 bases, with 18 bases left between them. The CDR3 length is 14 residues. CDR3 loop: CASSPGGGVYEQYF. CDR3 nucleotide sequence: TGTGCCAGCTCGCCGGGGGGCGGGGTTTACGAGCAGTACTTC.

This rearrangement joins TRBV6-2 or TRBV6-3 to TRBJ1-5; 7 bases match TRBD1. Germline CDR1 reads MNHEY; CDR2 reads SVGEGT. This CDR3 contains 14 residues. Trimming cost V 5 bases and J 4 bases; bases outside gene matches: 5. The CDR3, as DNA: TGTGCCAGCAGTCCCAGGGGGGCGAATCAGCCCCAGCATTTT. This codes for CASSPRGANQPQHF.

The rearrangement links TRBV2 to TRBJ2-7; 7 bases are shared with TRBD1. Losses at the gene ends were 7 bases for V and 0 bases for J; bases not matched to a gene: 9. Per germline, CDR1 SNHLY and CDR2 FYNNEI. The CDR3 runs 15 residues. CDR3 sequence: CASTKTGALSYEQYF. CDR3 DNA: TGTGCCAGCACTAAAACAGGGGCACTCTCCTACGAGCAGTACTTC.

This clone was detected once. The chain couples TRBV11-1 to TRBJ2-1, with TRBD2 identical over 13 bases. The V gene's germline CDR1 is SGHAT and CDR2 FQDESV (reference sequence). Trimming removed 4 bases from V and 10 bases from J; junction bases left unmatched: 7. The CDR3 totals 15 residues. The CDR3 sequence is CASSSRTSGSDEQFF. DNA for the CDR3: TGTGCCAGCAGCTCCCGGACTAGCGGGAGTGACGAGCAGTTCTTC.